The 15 T cell receptor beta chains given below trace back to one sample, sequenced in a study of graft-versus-host responses after intestinal transplantation. TCRdb's copy holds only in-frame clones and misses some; the assay was immunoSEQ multiplex PCR. The data contain some 70,000 clones, about nine tenths of them seen just once; the ten biggest clones take up about 6.7%. The sequencing here drew on bone marrow, taken roughly 110 weeks after intestinal transplantation. These receptors were obtained from a human patient who received an intestinal transplant, so some T cells may come from the graft donor.

This sequence joins TRBV30 and TRBJ1-5, with D possibly being TRBD1 (5 bases). The CDR3 covers 14 residues. The germline gives CDR1 GTSNPN, CDR2 SVGIG (reference sequence). V lost 1 base, J lost 1 base, and 8 bases lay in between. CDR3 sequence reads: CAWSAGDSNQPQHF. The CDR3 DNA reads as TGTGCCTGGAGTGCTGGGGACAGCAATCAGCCCCAGCATTTT.

The V call is TRBV9, the J call TRBJ2-7, with 8 bases aligning to TRBD1. Trimming cost V 3 bases and J 1 base; bases outside gene matches: 3. The CDR3 has 14 residues. Germline V gene sequence: CDR1 SGDLS, CDR2 YYNGEE. Here the CDR3 DNA reads TGTGCCAGCAGCGCGGGACAGGCTTCCTACGAGCAGTACTTC. Translating it yields CASSAGQASYEQYF.

This chain links TRBV4-1 with TRBJ2-7; TRBD1 aligns across 8 bases. V gave up 4 bases and J gave up 3 bases; unmatched junction bases: 11. Per the germline V gene, CDR1 is MGHRA and CDR2 is YSYEKL. The CDR3 consists of 16 residues. This CDR3 is CASSPRWDRKDYEQYF. DNA of the CDR3: TGCGCCAGCAGCCCTCGCTGGGACAGGAAAGACTACGAGCAGTACTTC.

The chain couples TRBV10-2 to TRBJ2-2; D unclear. Germline CDR1 is WSHSY and CDR2 is SAAADI. This CDR3 comprises 13 residues. V lost 6 bases, J lost 6 bases, and 11 bases lay in between. This CDR3 reads CASRVAEPGELFF. The CDR3 region has the DNA TGCGCCAGCAGAGTCGCTGAACCCGGGGAGCTGTTTTTT.

This sequence joins TRBV19 and TRBJ2-7; 10 bases map to TRBD2. Germline lookup yields CDR1 LNHDA and CDR2 SQIVND (reference sequence). The ends lost 3 bases at V and 3 bases at J; junction bases unmatched: 5. CDR3 size: 15 residues. CDR3 DNA sequence: TGTGCCAGTAGTATCCTAGCGGGAGAGGTCTACGAGCAGTACTTC. It specifies CASSILAGEVYEQYF.

A few counts support this clone. The CDR3 spells CASSVTGTGGEKLFF. As DNA, the CDR3 is TGTGCCAGCAGCGTTACCGGGACAGGGGGGGAAAAACTGTTTTTT. The chain recombines TRBV9 with TRBJ1-4; TRBD1 matches 11 bases. The CDR3 contains 15 residues. Germline V gene sequence: CDR1 SGDLS, CDR2 YYNGEE. Trimming at V came to 2 bases and at J to 8 bases, leaving 5 bases not matched to a gene.

This chain links TRBV14 with TRBJ2-1; perhaps D is TRBD1 or TRBD2 (5 bases each). The CDR3 extends over 11 amino acids. V lost 4 bases and J 9 bases, leaving 7 bases between the germline ends. Germline CDR1 reads SGHDN; CDR2 reads FVKESK. CDR3 in amino acids: CASSLGGEQFF. Written as DNA, the CDR3 is TGTGCCAGCAGCCTTGGGGGTGAGCAGTTCTTC. The entire variable domain, with the rest obtained from reference TRBV14 and TRBJ2-1, is as follows: EAGVTQFPSHSVIEKGQTVTLRCDPISGHDNLYWYRRVMGKEIKFLLHFVKESKQDESGMPNNRFLAERTGGTYSTLKVQPAELEDSGVYFCASSLGGEQFFGPGTRLTVL.

J is TRBJ1-5 and V is TRBV29-1; possibly TRBD1 for D (6 bases). V was clipped by 1 base and J by 8 bases, with 15 bases between them. Germline-derived CDR1 and CDR2 are SQVTM and ANQGSEA. This CDR3 is built from 14 residues. CDR3 region: CSVEVGTPGEPQHF. CDR3 bases: TGCAGCGTTGAAGTGGGGACACCCGGTGAGCCCCAGCATTTT.

V gene TRBV5-4 combines with J gene TRBJ1-6, with D unresolved. The V gene lost 0 bases and the J gene lost 8 bases, with 9 bases spanning the gap. Per the germline V gene, CDR1 is SGHNT and CDR2 is YYREEE (reference sequence). The CDR3 sequence is 14 residues long. CDR3 DNA: TGTGCCAGCAGCTTGGTCGCAGTCGATTCACCCCTCCACTTT. This codes for CASSLVAVDSPLHF.

This clone was seen just once. The chain links TRBV2 to TRBJ2-2; 9 nucleotides agree with TRBD2. V was pared by 8 bases and J by 0 bases, with 13 bases of the junction left unmatched. The CDR3 contains 18 residues. Germline CDR1 SNHLY, CDR2 FYNNEI. The CDR3 loop is CASRGGGGARTNTGELFF. CDR3 bases: TGTGCCAGCCGCGGGGGGGGCGGGGCACGAACGAACACCGGGGAGCTGTTTTTT.

This clone was observed a few times. V and J are TRBV29-1 and TRBJ1-1, with D maybe TRBD1 (5 bases). This CDR3 region has 13 residues. Germline assignment: CDR1 SQVTM and CDR2 ANQGSEA. V gave up 3 bases and J gave up 0 bases, with 8 bases separating them. The CDR3 DNA follows: TGCAGCGTTGAGACAGTCATGAACACTGAAGCTTTCTTT. It is translated as CSVETVMNTEAFF.

The J gene is TRBJ2-1, the V gene TRBV30; D perhaps matches TRBD2 (5 bases). The CDR3 totals 12 residues. CDR1 GTSNPN and CDR2 SVGIG come from the germline V gene (reference sequence). The V end lost 0 bases, the J end lost 9 bases, and 9 bases lay between the germline ends. This CDR3 is CAWSVSSGEQFF. As DNA, the CDR3 is TGTGCCTGGAGTGTATCCAGCGGTGAGCAGTTCTTC.

This clone was picked up one time. This sequence joins TRBV7-6 and TRBJ2-7; D unresolved. The V gene lost 5 bases and the J gene lost 5 bases, with 16 bases spanning the gap. Germline loops: CDR1 SGHVS, CDR2 FNYEAQ. The CDR3 has 14 amino acids. Written as DNA, the CDR3 is TGTGCCAGCAGCCCGCAGATCAACCCGGACGAGCAGTACTTC. As protein: CASSPQINPDEQYF.

The CDR3 bases are TGTGCCAGTATACAGGAGAACACCGGGGAGCTGTTTTTT. It codes for CASIQENTGELFF. The chain recombines TRBV2 with TRBJ2-2, with D perhaps TRBD1 (5 bases). CDR1 and CDR2 from the germline V gene are SNHLY and FYNNEI. V lost 9 bases to trimming and J lost 1 base, with 9 bases between them. The length of the CDR3 is 13 residues.

The chain recombines TRBV7-7 with TRBJ2-7; 7 bases are a match to TRBD2. This CDR3 region has 14 residues. The trim removed 1 base at V and 7 bases at J, leaving 7 bases unmatched. In germline, CDR1 is SSHAT, CDR2 FNYEAQ (reference sequence). Written as DNA, the CDR3 is TGTGCCAGCAGCTTAGAGGCGGGAGACTTTGAGCAGTACTTC. Protein: CASSLEAGDFEQYF.